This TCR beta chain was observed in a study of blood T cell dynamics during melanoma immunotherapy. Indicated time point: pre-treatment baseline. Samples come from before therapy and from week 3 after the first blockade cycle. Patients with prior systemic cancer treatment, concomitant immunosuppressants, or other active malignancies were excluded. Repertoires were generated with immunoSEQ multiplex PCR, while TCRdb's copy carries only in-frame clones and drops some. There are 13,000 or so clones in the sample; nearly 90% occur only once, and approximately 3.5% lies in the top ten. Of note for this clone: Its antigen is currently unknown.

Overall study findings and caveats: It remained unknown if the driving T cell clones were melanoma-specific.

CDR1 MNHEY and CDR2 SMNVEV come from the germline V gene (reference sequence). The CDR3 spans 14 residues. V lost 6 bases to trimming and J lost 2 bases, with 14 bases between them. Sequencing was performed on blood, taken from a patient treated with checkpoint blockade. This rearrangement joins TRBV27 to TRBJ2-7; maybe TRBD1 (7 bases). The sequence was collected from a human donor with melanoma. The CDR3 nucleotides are TGTGCCAGCAGCTCTTCCAGGGGGGCCTACGAGCAGTACTTC. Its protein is CASSSSRGAYEQYF.